The 29 T cell receptor beta chains listed next were all sequenced from one sample in a study of T cells in Graves' hyperthyroidism and ophthalmopathy. Amplification targeted TCR beta CDR3 regions from RNA transcripts. With the HTBI primer set, the TCR CDR3 went through a first round of RT-PCR. Via MiXCR, TCRdb re-called the multiplex PCR reads, giving one row per CDR3 protein. Of around 760,000 distinct CDR3 sequences listed, about 35% are singletons. Sequenced material: blood. The receptors were gathered from a middle-aged woman with Graves' hyperthyroidism.

The rearrangement uses TRBV10-3 and TRBJ1-2, with 8 bases matching TRBD1. Unmatched junction bases numbered 6, after V lost 4 bases and J lost 8 bases. This CDR3 comprises 13 residues. CDR1 is ENHRY and CDR2 is SYGVKD in the germline V gene. The chain's CDR3 is CAISGTGTGGYTF. The DNA of the CDR3 is TGTGCCATCAGTGGGACCGGGACAGGAGGCTACACCTTC.

The rearrangement joins TRBV5-6 to TRBJ2-7; 9 positions agree with TRBD1. Germline lookup yields CDR1 SGHDT and CDR2 YYEEEE. V lost 1 base to trimming and J lost 4 bases; unmatched junction nucleotides: 3. The CDR3 loop spans 14 amino acids. The CDR3 loop is CASSLNRGLYEQYF. The DNA for the CDR3 is TGTGCCAGCAGCTTGAACAGGGGGCTATACGAGCAGTACTTC.

This clonotype was detected a few times. The CDR3 loop reads CASRELSKQTQYF. CDR3 DNA: TGTGCCAGCAGAGAATTGTCAAAACAGACCCAGTACTTC. The chain carries TRBV6-1 and TRBJ2-5; D ambiguous. This CDR3 is 13 amino acids long. The V end was cut by 6 bases, the J end by 6 bases, with 14 bases between. Germline V lookup: CDR1 MNHNS, CDR2 SASEGT.

The chain uses TRBV9 and TRBJ2-7; D might be TRBD1 (6 bases). The CDR3 covers 16 residues. CDR1 and CDR2 from the germline V gene are SGDLS and YYNGEE. Trimming pared 0 bases from V and 4 bases from J, leaving 17 bases between. CDR3 in DNA: TGTGCCAGCAGCGTAGCTGGGGACACCAAAGCTTACGAGCAGTACTTC. Its protein is CASSVAGDTKAYEQYF.

This clonotype was counted a few times. The chain carries TRBV3-1 and TRBJ2-7, with unresolved D. Germline V gene sequence: CDR1 LGHDT, CDR2 YNNKEL (reference sequence). V lost 2 bases, J lost 4 bases, and 9 bases lay in between. The CDR3 has 13 residues. The CDR3 DNA is TGTGCCAGCAGCCAACCCCCACGATACGAGCAGTACTTC. It translates to CASSQPPRYEQYF.

The CDR3: CASSLVFNTEAFF. The CDR3 nucleotides are TGTGCCAGCAGTTTAGTGTTCAATACTGAAGCTTTCTTT. V usage is TRBV27 and J usage is TRBJ1-1; no clear D. The germline V and J ends were trimmed by 2 bases and 5 bases, with 9 bases remaining between them. This CDR3 region has 13 residues. Germline CDR1 reads MNHEY; CDR2 reads SMNVEV (reference sequence).

This clonotype has ten or more counts. The V gene is TRBV24-1, the J gene TRBJ1-5; D is ambiguous. V was cut by 3 bases and J by 4 bases, with 3 bases left in between. This CDR3 region has 12 residues. Germline CDR1 KGHDR, CDR2 SFDVKD. The CDR3, as DNA: TGTGCCACCAGTGATACGAATCAGCCCCAGCATTTT. The encoded protein is CATSDTNQPQHF.

The CDR3 sequence: CASSLAVLAGQLQETQYF. The CDR3 DNA reads TGCGCCAGCAGCTTGGCTGTTCTAGCGGGCCAACTCCAAGAGACCCAGTACTTC. The chain uses TRBV5-1 and TRBJ2-5; 8 nucleotides agree with TRBD2. V was pared by 0 bases and J by 1 base, with 11 bases of the junction left unmatched. Germline V gene sequence: CDR1 SGHRS, CDR2 YFSETQ. CDR3 length: 18 residues.

This clonotype appeared a few times. The rearrangement uses TRBV3-1 and TRBJ1-6; possibly TRBD1 for D (6 bases). V gave up 4 bases and J gave up 10 bases, with 17 bases separating them. The length of the CDR3 is 15 residues. Germline V gene data show CDR1 as LGHDT and CDR2 as YNNKEL (reference sequence). The CDR3 sequence is CASSRGGGVGSPLHF. In DNA form, the CDR3 reads TGTGCCAGCAGCCGAGGGGGAGGCGTTGGGTCACCCCTCCACTTT.

This clonotype has ten or more counts. The V gene is TRBV29-1, the J gene TRBJ1-3; D is uncertain. CDR1 is SQVTM and CDR2 is ANQGSEA in the germline V gene. Trimming took 0 bases from V and 4 from J, leaving 4 bases between them. The CDR3 is 12 residues long. Written as DNA, the CDR3 is TGCAGCGTTGAAGACACCGGAAACACCATATATTTT. Translated: CSVEDTGNTIYF.

This clonotype was seen ten or more times. V and J are TRBV29-1 and TRBJ2-7; D is unresolved. The CDR3 totals 13 residues. The germline V gene encodes CDR1 SQVTM and CDR2 ANQGSEA. V lost 7 bases and J lost 0, with 13 bases in between. The CDR3 sequence: CSAMTDSSYEQYF. The CDR3 DNA reads as TGCAGCGCCATGACCGATAGCTCCTACGAGCAGTACTTC.

The rearrangement joins TRBV29-1 to TRBJ1-1; perhaps TRBD1 as D (6 bases). CDR3 length equals 12 residues. Germline V CDR1 and CDR2: SQVTM, ANQGSEA. Deletions cut 3 bases from V and 4 bases from J, with 9 bases between. The CDR3 DNA is TGCAGCGTTGAGAAGGGGGGCACTGAAGCTTTCTTT. This encodes CSVEKGGTEAFF. The full variable domain, with the rest looked up from reference TRBV29-1 and TRBJ1-1, is SAVISQKPSRDICQRGTSLTIQCQVDSQVTMMFWYRQQPGQSLTLIATANQGSEATYESGFVIDKFPISRPNLTFSTLTVSNMSPEDSSIYLCSVEKGGTEAFFGQGTRLTVV.

This chain joins TRBV7-2 and TRBJ1-6, with 8 bases that match TRBD1. Germline trimming cut 9 bases from V and 8 bases from J; bases unmatched to any gene: 12. Per germline, CDR1 SGHTA and CDR2 FQGNSA. CDR3 length: 15 amino acids. This CDR3 reads CASSYRGLRDSPLHF. CDR3 DNA sequence: TGTGCCAGTAGTTACAGGGGGTTAAGGGATTCACCCCTCCACTTT.

A single count supports this clonotype. This chain uses TRBV6-2 or TRBV6-3 with TRBJ2-7; D ambiguous. The germline V gene has CDR1 MNHEY and CDR2 SVGEGT. CDR3 size: 15 residues. Trimming pared 0 bases from V and 3 bases from J, leaving 12 bases between. The CDR3 is CASSYSGQEIYEQYF. The CDR3 bases are TGTGCCAGCAGTTACTCAGGCCAGGAGATCTACGAGCAGTACTTC.

In this sample, this clonotype turned up many times. This chain joins TRBV19 and TRBJ1-6; possible D gene TRBD1, 5 bases. Per the germline V gene, CDR1 is LNHDA and CDR2 is SQIVND (reference sequence). V lost 3 bases and J 10 bases, leaving 19 bases between the germline ends. The CDR3 extends over 16 amino acids. CDR3 in amino acids: CASSIRYATGGSPLHF. CDR3 DNA sequence: TGTGCCAGTAGTATTCGGTACGCTACAGGAGGGTCACCCCTCCACTTT.

This clonotype was detected only once. The chain has TRBV29-1 and TRBJ2-2; the match to TRBD1 covers 9 bases. CDR1 SQVTM and CDR2 ANQGSEA come from the germline V gene. The trim removed 5 bases at V and 2 bases at J, leaving 6 bases unmatched. This CDR3 is built from 15 residues. CDR3 protein: CSVLQGAGNTGELFF. CDR3 nucleotides: TGCAGCGTTCTACAGGGGGCTGGAAACACCGGGGAGCTGTTTTTT.

The rearrangement joins TRBV2 to TRBJ2-7, with 9 bases that match TRBD1. CDR3 length: 15 amino acids. CDR1 and CDR2 from the germline V gene are SNHLY and FYNNEI. V was pared by 4 bases and J by 4 bases, with 8 bases of the junction left unmatched. CDR3 in amino acids: CASSATGGAGYEQYF. The CDR3 DNA sequence: TGTGCCAGCAGTGCTACAGGGGGCGCGGGGTACGAGCAGTACTTC.

In its sample, this clonotype was seen many times. This chain connects TRBV7-9 to TRBJ1-2, with D unresolved. Germline V gene lookup returns CDR1 SEHNR and CDR2 FQNEAQ (reference sequence). The CDR3 runs 14 residues. Trimming removed 5 bases at V and 8 bases at J, with 18 bases between. The CDR3 sequence: CASSHPGDIWGYTF. The CDR3 region has the DNA TGTGCCAGCAGCCACCCCGGCGACATCTGGGGCTACACCTTC.

This clonotype was counted ten times or more. This sequence joins TRBV10-3 and TRBJ1-6; TRBD1 matches 8 bases. Germline V CDR1 and CDR2: ENHRY, SYGVKD. V lost 7 bases and J lost 9; bases outside the gene matches: 5. This CDR3 comprises 13 residues. CDR3: CAIKDREGSPLHF. CDR3 bases: TGTGCCATCAAGGACAGGGAGGGTTCACCCCTCCACTTT.

This chain connects TRBV13 to TRBJ1-2; D gene uncertain. Trimming took off 5 bases at V and 4 bases at J, with 17 bases between the two ends. The germline CDR1 and CDR2 sequences are PRHDT and FYEKMQ (reference sequence). This CDR3 is built from 15 residues. DNA for the CDR3: TGTGCCAGCAGCCCCCGCCCAGCCGTAATCTATGGCTACACCTTC. Translation gives CASSPRPAVIYGYTF.

Concerning this clonotype: The junction shows a germline mismatch at one end, possibly a read error. The V gene is TRBV9, the J gene TRBJ1-5; D is uncertain. The CDR3 runs to 16 residues. From germline, CDR1 is SGDLS and CDR2 YYNGEE. In DNA form, the CDR3 reads TGCGCCAGCAGCCAAGTCGCGGAATATAGCAATCAGCCCCAGCATTTT. Protein sequence: CASSQVAEYSNQPQHF.

In its sample, this clonotype was seen many times. The rearrangement joins TRBV7-3 to TRBJ1-2; 7 bases agree with TRBD1. This CDR3 is built from 13 residues. The junction had 6 bases not matched to a gene; V was cut back by 3 bases and J by 8 bases. CDR1 is SGHTA, CDR2 FQGTGA, per germline. DNA for the CDR3: TGTGCCAGCAGCTTCGGGACAGACTCCGGCTACACCTTC. As protein: CASSFGTDSGYTF. Supplemented by reference TRBV7-3 and TRBJ1-2, the full variable domain reads GAGVSQTPSNKVTEKGKYVELRCDPISGHTALYWYRQSLGQGPEFLIYFQGTGAADDSGLPNDRFFAVRPEGSVSTLKIQRTERGDSAVYLCASSFGTDSGYTFGSGTRLTVV.

A note on this clonotype: One end of the junction fails to match germline, which may point to a read error. The chain couples TRBV10-2 to TRBJ2-2, with D tentatively TRBD1 (6 bases). Germline V gene lookup returns CDR1 WSHSY and CDR2 SAAADI. This CDR3 spans 17 amino acids. In nucleotides, the CDR3 is TGTGCCAGCAGCCAAGAATTCCAGGGGCGCTACACCGGGGAGCTGTTTTTT. This encodes CASSQEFQGRYTGELFF.

This clonotype was detected a few times. This chain connects TRBV5-8 to TRBJ1-4; 8 bases are a match to TRBD1. After removal of 4 bases from V and 5 bases from J, the junction contained 4 bases not matched to a gene. The CDR3 is 14 amino acids. Germline V gene data show CDR1 as SGHTS and CDR2 as YDEGEE. For the CDR3, the DNA is TGTGCCAGCAGCATCTGGACAGGGAATGAAAAACTGTTTTTT. Residues: CASSIWTGNEKLFF.

At least ten counts were recorded for this clonotype. The chain is built from TRBV7-9 and TRBJ1-6; 8 positions match TRBD1. The junction had 9 bases not matched to a gene; V was cut back by 4 bases and J by 10 bases. Germline V CDR1 and CDR2: SEHNR, FQNEAQ (reference sequence). This CDR3 spans 15 amino acids. In nucleotides, the CDR3 is TGTGCCAGCAGCTCCAGGACAGGGTCGGGGTCACCCCTCCACTTT. This sequence encodes CASSSRTGSGSPLHF.

This clonotype was detected ten times or more. This chain uses TRBV5-1 with TRBJ2-5, with TRBD1 matching over 9 bases. The CDR3 consists of 15 residues. Germline V lookup: CDR1 SGHRS, CDR2 YFSETQ. V shed 4 bases, J shed 1 base, and the junction held 5 bases outside the gene matches. The DNA for the CDR3 is TGCGCCAGCAGCCGGACAGGGGTGGTCCAAGAGACCCAGTACTTC. Translated, it gives CASSRTGVVQETQYF.

This sequence joins TRBV10-3 and TRBJ2-7, with TRBD2 matching 11 bases. The CDR3 has 14 amino acids. V was pared by 5 bases and J by 4 bases, with 4 bases of the junction left unmatched. CDR1 is ENHRY and CDR2 is SYGVKD in the germline V gene. CDR3 in amino acids: CAISSSGRRYEQYF. The CDR3 nucleotides read TGTGCCATCAGTTCTAGCGGGAGGCGGTACGAGCAGTACTTC.

The chain uses TRBV14 and TRBJ2-7; 11 bases map to TRBD1. Germline V gives CDR1 SGHDN, CDR2 FVKESK. The CDR3 has 15 residues. Losses at the gene ends were 6 bases for V and 7 bases for J; bases not matched to a gene: 11. The chain's CDR3 is CASSSDGQGAGEQYF. The CDR3 DNA reads TGTGCCAGCAGTTCCGACGGACAGGGGGCCGGGGAGCAGTACTTC.

A remark on this clonotype: A junction boundary mismatches the germline segment, possibly from a read error. This rearrangement joins TRBV20-1 to TRBJ1-4; D possibly corresponds to TRBD1 (6 bases). CDR3 length equals 16 residues. The germline gives CDR1 DFQATT, CDR2 SNEGSKA (reference sequence). The CDR3 loop is CSARVWRGVPDEKLFF. CDR3 nucleotides: TGCAGTGCGAGAGTGTGGAGGGGGGTTCCTGATGAAAAACTGTTTTTT.